The 12 T cell receptor beta chains below were found in one sample sequenced in a study of beta chain features in type 1 diabetes. Of the isolated RNA, all was reverse transcribed, and so the sequenced material was expressed TCRB transcripts. Assay used: immunoSEQ multiplex PCR; TCRdb lists only in-frame clones, some missing. Here the sample spans around 310,000 clones, roughly 11% being singletons. The sample consisted of naive CD4+ T cells from blood. The source of these receptors is a woman aged 25 to 45 in good health.

Notes on this clone: Other DNA sequences in the sample encode the same CDR3. The chain carries TRBV7-2 and TRBJ2-1, with TRBD2 as a possible D gene (6 bases). The CDR3 spans 13 residues. CDR1 and CDR2 from the germline V gene are SGHTA and FQGNSA. V was clipped by 5 bases and J by 5 bases, with 10 bases between them. The CDR3 nucleotides read TGTGCCAGCAGCCCGCGGAGGGACAATGAGCAGTTCTTC. The encoded protein is CASSPRRDNEQFF. Using reference TRBV7-2 and TRBJ2-1 for the parts outside the CDR3, the full variable domain is GAGVSQSPSNKVTEKGKDVELRCDPISGHTALYWYRQSLGQGLEFLIYFQGNSAPDKSGLPSDRFSAERTGGSVSTLTIQRTQQEDSAVYLCASSPRRDNEQFFGPGTRLTVL.

J is TRBJ2-3 and V is TRBV9, with D tentatively TRBD2 (6 bases). This CDR3 spans 14 amino acids. Germline V CDR1 and CDR2: SGDLS, YYNGEE. The V gene lost 4 bases and the J gene lost 2 bases, with 11 bases spanning the gap. The CDR3 here is CASSPWDSTDTQYF. The CDR3 DNA is TGTGCCAGCAGCCCCTGGGACTCCACAGATACGCAGTATTTT.

A few counts support this clone. V and J are TRBV6-6 and TRBJ2-7; perhaps TRBD1 as D (6 bases). Trimming took off 5 bases at V and 2 bases at J, with 13 bases between the two ends. This CDR3 spans 14 amino acids. Germline V gene lookup returns CDR1 MNHNY and CDR2 SVGAGI (reference sequence). The CDR3 region has the DNA TGTGCCAGCAGTGATTTCCAGGGGCCCTACGAGCAGTACTTC. The encoded protein is CASSDFQGPYEQYF.

V gene TRBV11-2 combines with J gene TRBJ2-1; 9 bases fit TRBD2. The V gene end was trimmed by 5 bases and the J gene end by 7 bases; junction bases not matched to a gene: 15. This CDR3 is built from 17 residues. Germline CDR1 and CDR2: SGHAT and FQNNGV. CDR3 sequence: CASSQSIGLAGSNEQFF. The CDR3, as DNA: TGTGCCAGCAGCCAATCAATCGGGCTAGCGGGAAGTAATGAGCAGTTCTTC.

This chain joins TRBV15 and TRBJ2-1; D ambiguous. This CDR3 is 17 amino acids long. Germline V gene lookup returns CDR1 LNHNV and CDR2 YYDKDF (reference sequence). With 5 bases removed from V and 0 bases from J, the gap between germline ends came to 17 bases. CDR3 bases: TGTGCCACCAGCGCTCCTTTTACGCGGAGCTCCTACAATGAGCAGTTCTTC. Protein: CATSAPFTRSSYNEQFF. The variable domain in full, completed from reference TRBV15 and TRBJ2-1, reads DAMVIQNPRYQVTQFGKPVTLSCSQTLNHNVMYWYQQKSSQAPKLLFHYYDKDFNNEADTPDNFQSRRPNTSFCFLDIRSPGLGDTAMYLCATSAPFTRSSYNEQFFGPGTRLTVL.

In this sample, this clone turned up a few times. V usage is TRBV7-2 and J usage is TRBJ2-7, with D possibly matching TRBD2 (7 bases). The ends were cut back, 5 bases at V and 9 bases at J, with 17 bases in the middle. Germline V gene data show CDR1 as SGHTA and CDR2 as FQGNSA. The CDR3 is 13 residues long. The CDR3: CASSRKGGEVQYF. CDR3 coding DNA: TGTGCCAGCAGCCGAAAGGGGGGGGAGGTGCAGTACTTC.

The chain combines TRBV19 with TRBJ2-4; D call uncertain. The CDR3 loop spans 15 amino acids. Germline V gene sequence: CDR1 LNHDA, CDR2 SQIVND (reference sequence). Trimming took 3 bases from V and 0 from J, leaving 9 bases between them. CDR3 loop: CASSIGGLAKNIQYF. As DNA, the CDR3 is TGTGCCAGTAGTATCGGCGGTTTAGCCAAAAACATTCAGTACTTC.

This clone was picked up a small number of times. V usage is TRBV2 and J usage is TRBJ2-3, with D possibly TRBD2 on 6 matching bases. Germline CDR1 SNHLY, CDR2 FYNNEI. The CDR3 sequence is 16 residues long. Trimming stripped 1 base from V and 0 bases from J, with 11 bases between. DNA of the CDR3: TGTGCCAGCAGTGAAGAGCGGGCCTCTAGCACAGATACGCAGTATTTT. This translates into CASSEERASSTDTQYF.

This clone was counted a few times. This CDR3 is also generated by other DNA sequences in the sample. CDR3 region: CASSPTEGYEQYF. CDR3 in DNA: TGTGCCAGCTCACCTACTGAGGGCTACGAGCAGTACTTC. The genes are TRBV18 and TRBJ2-7; tentatively, D is TRBD2 (5 bases). Per germline, CDR1 KGHSH and CDR2 LQKENI. Trimming took 3 bases from V and 3 from J, leaving 9 bases between them. The CDR3 consists of 13 residues.

This sequence joins TRBV6-6 and TRBJ2-3; TRBD1 matches at 10 bases. Germline CDR1 and CDR2: MNHNY and SVGAGI (reference sequence). This CDR3 region has 13 residues. Trimming took 10 bases from V and 3 from J; bases not matched to a gene: 4. This chain's CDR3 is CAISDRGTDTQYF. The DNA for the CDR3 is TGTGCCATTTCGGACAGGGGGACAGATACGCAGTATTTT.

This clone was counted a few times. This sequence joins TRBV5-1 and TRBJ2-3, with TRBD1 identical over 8 bases. CDR3 length equals 15 residues. Germline V gene sequence: CDR1 SGHRS, CDR2 YFSETQ. J was trimmed by 4 bases and V by 0 bases; bases with no gene match: 4. CDR3 coding DNA: TGCGCCAGCAGCTTGGACGGACAGGGCCCAGATACGCAGTATTTT. The encoded protein is CASSLDGQGPDTQYF.

This clone has just a few counts. The chain is built from TRBV7-6 and TRBJ2-1; 10 positions match TRBD2. Trimming at V came to 4 bases and at J to 3 bases, leaving 3 bases not matched to a gene. Germline CDR1 reads SGHVS; CDR2 reads FNYEAQ. The CDR3 consists of 15 residues. CDR3 residues: CASSWTSGFYNEQFF. The DNA for the CDR3 is TGTGCCAGCAGCTGGACTAGCGGTTTCTACAATGAGCAGTTCTTC.